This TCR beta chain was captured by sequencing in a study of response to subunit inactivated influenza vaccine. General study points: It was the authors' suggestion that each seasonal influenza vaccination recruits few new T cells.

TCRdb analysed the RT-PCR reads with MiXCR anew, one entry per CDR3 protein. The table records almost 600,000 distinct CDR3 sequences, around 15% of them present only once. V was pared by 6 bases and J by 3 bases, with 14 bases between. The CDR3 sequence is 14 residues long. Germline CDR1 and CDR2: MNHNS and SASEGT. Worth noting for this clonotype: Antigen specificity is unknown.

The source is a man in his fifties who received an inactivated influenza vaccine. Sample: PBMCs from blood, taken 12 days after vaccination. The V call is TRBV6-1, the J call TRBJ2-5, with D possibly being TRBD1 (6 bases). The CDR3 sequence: CASSRDNPEETQYF. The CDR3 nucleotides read TGTGCCAGCAGCCGGGACAACCCTGAAGAGACCCAGTACTTC.